This entry lists 21 T cell receptor beta chains sequenced from one sample in a study of T cell responses to AZD1222 COVID-19 vaccine. The protocol was immunoSEQ multiplex PCR, while the TCRdb copy is restricted to in-frame clones and leaves out a portion. The table shows more than 150,000 clones, with approximately 91% occurring only once. The sequencing here drew on peripheral blood, taken on day 0 of AZD1222 vaccination. The receptor set was obtained from an adult in good health.

This chain joins TRBV5-6 and TRBJ2-7, with 7 bases identical to TRBD2. The V segment lost 4 bases and the J segment 3 bases; nucleotides outside the gene matches: 4. CDR3 length: 13 amino acids. The germline gives CDR1 SGHDT, CDR2 YYEEEE. The DNA for the CDR3 is TGTGCCAGCAGCCGCCGGGGGGACTACGAGCAGTACTTC. Its translation: CASSRRGDYEQYF.

The chain carries TRBV6-2 or TRBV6-3 and TRBJ2-1, with 7 bases that match TRBD2. V was clipped by 5 bases and J by 10 bases; unmatched bases: 14. Germline-derived CDR1 and CDR2 are MNHEY and SVGEGT. This CDR3 contains 15 residues. The CDR3 coding sequence is TGTGCCAGCAGTCTAGTAGGGAGGGATTCAGGGGAGCAGTTCTTC. Amino acid sequence: CASSLVGRDSGEQFF.

The rearrangement joins TRBV27 to TRBJ2-7; 9 bases map to TRBD2. The CDR3 consists of 19 residues. J was trimmed by 3 bases and V by 3 bases; bases with no gene match: 18. Germline CDR1 is MNHEY and CDR2 is SMNVEV (reference sequence). In DNA form, the CDR3 reads TGTGCCAGCAGTTTCCTGGCTAGCGGGACCATTGCCGGTCTCTACGAGCAGTACTTC. Its translation is CASSFLASGTIAGLYEQYF.

DNA of the CDR3: TGTGCCAGCAGTTTAGCGGGCGCAGGGGGGGATACGCAGTATTTT. This encodes CASSLAGAGGDTQYF. V gene TRBV28 combines with J gene TRBJ2-3; D is perhaps TRBD1 (7 bases). Germline CDR1 MDHEN, CDR2 SYDVKM. Trimming cost V 2 bases and J 6 bases, with 15 bases left between them. The CDR3 has 15 residues. The full variable domain, in which reference TRBV28 and TRBJ2-3 provide the parts outside the CDR3, is DVKVTQSSRYLVKRTGEKVFLECVQDMDHENMFWYRQDPGLGLRLIYFSYDVKMKEKGDIPEGYSVSREKKERFSLILESASTNQTSMYLCASSLAGAGGDTQYFGPGTRLTVL.

This clone occurred once. The rearrangement links TRBV3-1 (or the pseudogene TRBV3-2) to TRBJ1-1; 8 bases are a match to TRBD1. The V gene's germline CDR1 is LGHDT and CDR2 YNNKEL (reference sequence). Trimming removed 6 bases from V and 7 bases from J; junction bases left unmatched: 4. The CDR3 extends over 12 amino acids. Here the CDR3 DNA reads TGTGCCAGCAGTCTCGGACAGGGTGAAGCTTTCTTT. Its translation is CASSLGQGEAFF.

This sequence joins TRBV3-1 (or the pseudogene TRBV3-2) and TRBJ2-7, with D possibly TRBD1 on 6 matching bases. There are 16 residues in the CDR3. Trimming shortened V by 1 base and J by 2 bases, and 15 bases separated the two germline ends. Germline CDR1 LGHDT, CDR2 YNNKEL (reference sequence). In DNA form, the CDR3 reads TGTGCCAGCAGCCAAGGTAGGTGGGACATAGCCTACGAGCAGTACTTC. Translating gives CASSQGRWDIAYEQYF.

V usage is TRBV19 and J usage is TRBJ1-3, with D unclear. Trimming pared 2 bases from V and 3 bases from J, leaving 5 bases between. CDR1 and CDR2 from the germline V gene are LNHDA and SQIVND (reference sequence). The CDR3 has 13 amino acids. The CDR3 loop reads CASSIPNGNTIYF. The CDR3 bases are TGTGCCAGTAGTATACCCAATGGAAACACCATATATTTT.

The rearrangement joins TRBV5-6 to TRBJ1-2; possible D gene TRBD1, 5 bases. V was shortened by 0 bases and J by 8 bases, with 23 bases between the two germline ends. The CDR3 sequence is 17 residues long. Germline CDR1 is SGHDT and CDR2 is YYEEEE. CDR3 amino acids: CASSLGQTGLGFRGYTF. The CDR3 nucleotides are TGTGCCAGCAGCTTGGGACAGACGGGACTGGGGTTTCGGGGCTACACCTTC.

This clone was seen only a few times. Since the CDR3 does not end with the conserved phenylalanine or tryptophan, this likely comes from a read error. It is unclear where the CDR3 begins or ends on the DNA, so no DNA is shown, and the CDR3 is as TCRdb lists it. The chain is built from TRBV7-9 and TRBJ2-7. In germline, CDR1 is SEHNR, CDR2 FQNEAQ (reference sequence). From its first to its last residue, the CDR3 has 11 amino acids. Here the CDR3 reads CASSAGQTIWL.

This sequence joins TRBV2 and TRBJ2-2; 7 bases are a match to TRBD2. Germline V gene data show CDR1 as SNHLY and CDR2 as FYNNEI. The CDR3 has 14 residues. V dropped 5 bases and J dropped 6; count of bases not matched to a gene: 6. The CDR3 is CASSTKRGSGELFF. CDR3 DNA sequence: TGTGCCAGCAGTACTAAGCGGGGATCCGGGGAGCTGTTTTTT. The full variable domain, its missing parts supplied by reference TRBV2 and TRBJ2-2, is EPEVTQTPSHQVTQMGQEVILRCVPISNHLYFYWYRQILGQKVEFLVSFYNNEISEKSEIFDDQFSVERPDGSNFTLKIRSTKLEDSAMYFCASSTKRGSGELFFGEGSRLTVL.

The sample holds one count of this clone. The chain is built from TRBV5-6 and TRBJ1-2; tentative D call: TRBD1 (5 bases). The V end was cut by 5 bases, the J end by 8 bases, with 28 bases between. The CDR3 runs 17 residues. Germline V gene data show CDR1 as SGHDT and CDR2 as YYEEEE. In DNA, the CDR3 is TGTGCCAGCAGTCAGGGCGTCCAGGGATACTATGGACACGGCTACACCTTC. Protein product: CASSQGVQGYYGHGYTF.

The chain carries TRBV24-1 and TRBJ1-5; tentatively, D is TRBD1 (5 bases). CDR3 length: 17 residues. Trimming removed 3 bases from V and 6 bases from J, with 20 bases in between. Per germline, CDR1 KGHDR and CDR2 SFDVKD. CDR3 region: CATSDATPGLLAQPQHF. In DNA, the CDR3 is TGTGCCACCAGTGATGCGACCCCGGGACTTTTAGCTCAGCCCCAGCATTTT.

The genes are TRBV3-1 (or the pseudogene TRBV3-2) and TRBJ1-1, with TRBD1 matching 9 bases. The CDR3 covers 16 residues. Trimming took 5 bases from V and 2 from J; bases not matched to a gene: 9. The V gene's germline CDR1 is LGHDT and CDR2 YNNKEL (reference sequence). Here the CDR3 DNA reads TGTGCCAGCAGCAAAGGGGGACAGGGTTTTAACACTGAAGCTTTCTTT. Translating gives CASSKGGQGFNTEAFF.

The rearrangement links TRBV15 to TRBJ2-7; D is uncertain. With 0 bases removed from V and 4 bases from J, the gap between germline ends came to 13 bases. In germline, CDR1 is LNHNV, CDR2 YYDKDF (reference sequence). The CDR3 consists of 15 residues. In nucleotides, the CDR3 is TGTGCCACCAGCAGAGATTGGGTTAAATTATACGAGCAGTACTTC. Translating gives CATSRDWVKLYEQYF.

The J gene is TRBJ1-1, the V gene TRBV18; TRBD1 aligns across 8 bases. V gave up 6 bases and J gave up 2 bases; unmatched junction bases: 5. The germline V gene encodes CDR1 KGHSH and CDR2 LQKENI. The length of the CDR3 is 14 residues. The DNA for the CDR3 is TGTGCCAGCTCCCCCGCAGGGGGCAACACTGAAGCTTTCTTT. As protein: CASSPAGGNTEAFF.

J is TRBJ2-7 and V is TRBV6-5; D ambiguous. CDR1 is MNHEY and CDR2 is SVGAGI in the germline V gene. With 9 bases removed from V and 0 bases from J, the gap between germline ends came to 9 bases. The CDR3 covers 12 residues. The CDR3 is CASLGYSYEQYF. Here the CDR3 DNA reads TGTGCCAGTCTGGGGTACTCCTACGAGCAGTACTTC.

V usage is TRBV5-1 and J usage is TRBJ1-1; no clear D gene. Trimming took 4 bases from V and 3 from J, leaving 10 bases between them. This CDR3 is 13 amino acids long. CDR1 is SGHRS and CDR2 is YFSETQ in the germline V gene. The CDR3 loop is CASSRGRDTEAFF. CDR3 sequence (DNA): TGCGCCAGCAGCCGTGGGAGGGACACTGAAGCTTTCTTT.

The V call is TRBV7-2, the J call TRBJ2-2, with TRBD1 as a possible D gene (5 bases). Germline lookup yields CDR1 SGHTA and CDR2 FQGNSA. The CDR3 has 17 amino acids. V lost 1 base and J 0 bases, leaving 12 bases between the germline ends. DNA for the CDR3: TGTGCCAGCAGCTTAGAGTGGGGCTGGTCGAACACCGGGGAGCTGTTTTTT. It encodes CASSLEWGWSNTGELFF.

The chain uses TRBV5-1 and TRBJ2-1; TRBD1 agrees at 9 bases. CDR3 length equals 13 residues. V was clipped by 4 bases and J by 9 bases; unmatched bases: 5. Germline CDR1 reads SGHRS; CDR2 reads YFSETQ. DNA for the CDR3: TGCGCCAGCAGCAACGGACAGGGGATTGAGCAGTTCTTC. Translated: CASSNGQGIEQFF.

The J gene is TRBJ1-4, the V gene TRBV19; D perhaps matches TRBD1 (5 bases). The CDR3 consists of 14 residues. Per the germline V gene, CDR1 is LNHDA and CDR2 is SQIVND (reference sequence). V lost 10 bases and J lost 8, with 20 bases in between. The CDR3 DNA is TGTGCCACCCGCCGGGACCGGCTGGTGGAAAAACTGTTTTTT. Protein: CATRRDRLVEKLFF.

The chain has TRBV9 and TRBJ2-3; TRBD1 or TRBD2 may be the D gene (6 bases each). Between the trimmed V and J ends, which lost 4 bases and 2 bases, there was a span of 14 bases. Germline V gene sequence: CDR1 SGDLS, CDR2 YYNGEE. There are 15 residues in the CDR3. The CDR3 DNA follows: TGTGCCAGCAGCCCGGGGGCCTCTAACACAGATACGCAGTATTTT. It specifies CASSPGASNTDTQYF.